In this sample, the clone carrying this T cell receptor beta chain turned up a few times. Followed longitudinally, the Seattle patients had been enrolled during active infection. The sample is drawn from a study of blood T cell repertoires in COVID-19. The wider study: Specimens from acute and convalescent COVID-19 originated in the United States, Italy and Spain.

Germline values: CDR1 SGHRS, CDR2 YFSETQ. Trimming removed 5 bases from V and 14 bases from J; junction bases left unmatched: 16. The CDR3 runs 15 residues. Under the authors' procedure: Estimated nucleated cell counts came from reference gene primer amplification. Using immunoSEQ multiplex PCR, the repertoire was profiled, and TCRdb retains in-frame clones only, with some absent. The D gene and trimming were derived from the DNA, and the V and J assignments and clone size from that table. The sample consists of under 85,000 clones, 75% to 90% of them appearing once. The rearrangement uses TRBV5-1 and TRBJ2-1; the match to TRBD1 covers 10 bases. The source material was peripheral blood. The clonotype originates from a man aged 35 to 55 with COVID-19, enrolled during active disease. The CDR3 nucleotides read TGCGCCAGCAGTTGGGGGAGCGGACAGGGGGATGTAGAGTTCTTC. Encoded protein: CASSWGSGQGDVEFF.